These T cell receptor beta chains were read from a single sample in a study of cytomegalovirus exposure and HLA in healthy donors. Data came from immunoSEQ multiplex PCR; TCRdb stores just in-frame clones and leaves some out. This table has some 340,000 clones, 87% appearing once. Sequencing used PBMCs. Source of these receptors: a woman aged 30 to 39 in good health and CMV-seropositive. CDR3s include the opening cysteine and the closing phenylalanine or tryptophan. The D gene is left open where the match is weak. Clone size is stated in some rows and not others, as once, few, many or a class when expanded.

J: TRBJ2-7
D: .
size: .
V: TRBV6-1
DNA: TGTGCCAGCAGTGAGAACAGGAACTCCTACGAGCAGTACTTC
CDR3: CASSENRNSYEQYF

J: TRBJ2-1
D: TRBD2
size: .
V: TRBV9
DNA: TGTGCCAGCAGCGTTAGCGGGGGGAACTCCTACAATGAGCAGTTCTTC
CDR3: CASSVSGGNSYNEQFF

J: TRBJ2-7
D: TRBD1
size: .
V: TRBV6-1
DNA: TGTGCCAGCAGTGTGGGACAGGGGAACTCCTACGAGCAGTACTTC
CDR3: CASSVGQGNSYEQYF

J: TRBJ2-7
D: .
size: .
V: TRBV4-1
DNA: TGCGCCAGCAGCCAAGCTGGCTCCTTAGGCTACGAGCAGTACTTC
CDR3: CASSQAGSLGYEQYF

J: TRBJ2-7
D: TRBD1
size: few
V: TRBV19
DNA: TGTGCCAGTACAGACCCGGGGGACAGGGATGGCTACGAGCAGTACTTC
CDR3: CASTDPGDRDGYEQYF

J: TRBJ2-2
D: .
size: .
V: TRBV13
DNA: TGTGCCAGCAGCCCAAGATACACCGGGGAGCTGTTTTTT
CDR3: CASSPRYTGELFF

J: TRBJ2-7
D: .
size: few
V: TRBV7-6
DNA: TGTGCCAGCAGCTTAGAAAGTCGGACCCCCTACGAGCAGTACTTC
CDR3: CASSLESRTPYEQYF

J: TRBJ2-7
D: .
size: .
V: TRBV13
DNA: TGTGCCAGCAGCTTTGGTTCGGCGGAGGGGGCTGAGGAGCAGTACTTC
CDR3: CASSFGSAEGAEEQYF

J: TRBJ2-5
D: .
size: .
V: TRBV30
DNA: TGTGCCTGGAGTAACCGGGAGACCCAGTACTTC
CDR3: CAWSNRETQYF

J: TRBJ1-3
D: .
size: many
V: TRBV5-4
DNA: TGTGCCAGCAGCTTGGTCGCAGGGGAAGACACCATATATTTT
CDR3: CASSLVAGEDTIYF

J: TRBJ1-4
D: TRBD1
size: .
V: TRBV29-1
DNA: TGCAGCGTTGAAGAAAGGGGGGGACAGGGATATGAAAAACTGTTTTTT
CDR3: CSVEERGGQGYEKLFF

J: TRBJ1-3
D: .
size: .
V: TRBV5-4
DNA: TGTGCCAGCAGCTTGAGGGAAAGCTCTGGAAACACCATATATTTT
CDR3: CASSLRESSGNTIYF

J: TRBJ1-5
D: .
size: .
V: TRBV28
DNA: TGTGCCAGCAGTTTCGAGGGTCGTGGACAGCCCCAGCATTTT
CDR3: CASSFEGRGQPQHF

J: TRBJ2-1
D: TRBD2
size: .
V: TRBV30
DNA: TGTGCCTGCTACCCTGGACTAGCAGGTTCTGATGAGCAGTTCTTC
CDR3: CACYPGLAGSDEQFF

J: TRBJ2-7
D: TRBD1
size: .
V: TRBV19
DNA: TGTGCCAGTAGTCGTCTCCGGGACAGGGTTTTTGGGACCTACGAGCAGTACTTC
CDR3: CASSRLRDRVFGTYEQYF

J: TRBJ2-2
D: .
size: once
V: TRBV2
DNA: TGTGCCAGGCACAGGGACGGGGAGCTGTTTTTT
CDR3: CARHRDGELFF

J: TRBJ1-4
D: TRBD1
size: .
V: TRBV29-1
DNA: TGCAGCGCGATTATAGGACAGGGGGATGAAAAACTGTTTTTT
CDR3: CSAIIGQGDEKLFF

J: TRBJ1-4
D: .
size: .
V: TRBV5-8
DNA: TGTGCCAGCAGCTTTGAGGCGGGGACCGTGGCTAATGAAAAACTGTTTTTT
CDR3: CASSFEAGTVANEKLFF